The 29 T cell receptor beta chains given below trace back to one sample, sequenced in a study of blood T cells in healthy people across ages. The authors ran a second PCR of 7 to 11 cycles using a sample-barcoded 5' primer and a J-beta primer mix. Each CDR3 protein is one row after TCRdb ran MiXCR on the 5' RACE reads. This sample has hundreds of thousands of distinct CDR3 sequences, with more than 45% found just once. The sample comprised blood. The receptors stem from a woman of 80 years or more in good health.

The table lists this clonotype with a few counts. This chain uses TRBV6-6 with TRBJ2-1, with D uncertain. Trimming stripped 0 bases from V and 0 bases from J, with 9 bases between. The CDR3 extends over 16 amino acids. Germline V lookup: CDR1 MNHNY, CDR2 SVGAGI (reference sequence). The CDR3 loop is CASSYSKVGSYNEQFF. CDR3 sequence (DNA): TGTGCCAGCAGTTACTCGAAGGTAGGCTCCTACAATGAGCAGTTCTTC.

V is TRBV6-5 and J is TRBJ2-4; 8 bases agree with TRBD1. The germline CDR1 and CDR2 sequences are MNHEY and SVGAGI. Trimming took 2 bases from V and 5 from J; bases not matched to a gene: 2. This CDR3 is built from 14 residues. CDR3 sequence (DNA): TGTGCCAGCAGTTACGACAGGGGACAAAACATTCAGTACTTC. Its protein product is CASSYDRGQNIQYF.

The chain has TRBV7-9 and TRBJ2-1; 14 bases map to TRBD2. J was trimmed by 4 bases and V by 5 bases; bases with no gene match: 7. This CDR3 spans 17 amino acids. Germline loops: CDR1 SEHNR, CDR2 FQNEAQ (reference sequence). The chain's CDR3 is CASSPGTSGRSYNEQFF. The CDR3 DNA follows: TGTGCCAGCAGCCCCGGGACTAGCGGGAGATCGTACAATGAGCAGTTCTTC.

This chain uses TRBV5-1 with TRBJ1-1, with 7 bases identical to TRBD1. The CDR3 contains 14 residues. Per germline, CDR1 SGHRS and CDR2 YFSETQ. V lost 4 bases, J lost 7 bases, and 10 bases stayed unmatched. CDR3 sequence reads: CASSPVPGQFEAFF. As DNA, the CDR3 is TGCGCCAGCAGCCCTGTCCCGGGACAGTTTGAAGCTTTCTTT.

The CDR3 reads CASNQIHRAPGYTF. The CDR3 region has the DNA TGCGCCAGCAACCAGATACACCGGGCCCCGGGCTACACCTTC. J is TRBJ1-2 and V is TRBV4-1; D ambiguous. CDR1 and CDR2 (germline): MGHRA, YSYEKL. The V and J ends lost 7 bases and 8 bases respectively, with 20 bases between them. The CDR3 length is 14 residues.

The chain carries TRBV20-1 and TRBJ2-7, with 9 bases identical to TRBD1. Germline CDR1 and CDR2: DFQATT and SNEGSKA (reference sequence). The CDR3 totals 16 residues. The J segment lost 2 bases and the V segment lost 0 bases, leaving 8 bases of the junction unmatched. This CDR3 reads CSARDLHRGRTYEQYF. In DNA, the CDR3 is TGCAGTGCTAGAGACCTTCACAGGGGGCGGACCTACGAGCAGTACTTC.

With respect to this clonotype: The junction differs from germline at one of its ends, possibly a read error. V and J are TRBV12-3 or TRBV12-4 and TRBJ2-3; D possibly corresponds to TRBD1 (6 bases). The CDR3 totals 16 residues. CDR3 amino acids: CASSLGDRISTDAQYF. The CDR3, as DNA: TGTGCCAGCAGTTTAGGTGACAGGATTAGCACAGATGCGCAGTATTTT.

This sequence joins TRBV4-2 and TRBJ2-4; maybe TRBD2 (5 bases). Per germline, CDR1 LGHNA and CDR2 YNFKEQ. This CDR3 comprises 18 residues. The ends were cut back, 0 bases at V and 4 bases at J, with 19 bases in the middle. Here the CDR3 reads CASSQELIGEGYKNIQYF. CDR3 DNA: TGTGCCAGCAGCCAAGAGCTGATCGGGGAAGGATATAAAAACATTCAGTACTTC.

This chain connects TRBV12-3 or TRBV12-4 to TRBJ2-5; possible D gene TRBD1, 6 bases. Trimming took 6 bases from V and 11 from J, leaving 22 bases between them. CDR3 length: 14 residues. This CDR3 reads CASRPGQSYNEQYF. CDR3 nucleotides: TGTGCCAGCAGACCCGGACAGAGCTACAATGAGCAGTACTTC.

This clonotype was seen just once. A much larger clonotype is one base distant, so this may be a read error. This chain uses TRBV7-2 with TRBJ2-5; TRBD1 matches 7 bases. The CDR3 totals 16 residues. Germline CDR1 is SGHTA and CDR2 is FQGNSA. The CDR3 loop reads CANSPSLTGNGKTQYF. Written as DNA, the CDR3 is TGTGCCAACAGCCCATCTTTGACAGGGAACGGAAAGACCCAGTACTTC.

A word on this clonotype: A much more abundant neighbour one base away suggests this may be a read error. The chain combines TRBV9 with TRBJ2-5; 10 bases fit TRBD2. Germline CDR1 reads SGDLS; CDR2 reads YYNGEE. The CDR3 has 14 residues. J lost 11 bases, V lost 7 bases, and 14 bases had no gene match. CDR3 sequence reads: CASQRGGIENEQYF. For the CDR3, the DNA is TGTGCCAGCCAGCGGGGGGGGATTGAAAATGAGCAGTACTTC.

V and J are TRBV5-1 and TRBJ2-1, with D maybe TRBD2 (5 bases). The CDR3 spans 14 residues. Trimming took off 7 bases at V and 0 bases at J, with 11 bases between the two ends. Germline loops: CDR1 SGHRS, CDR2 YFSETQ. DNA of the CDR3: TGCGCCAGCCCAGCGGTTCCCTCCTACAATGAGCAGTTCTTC. This gives the protein CASPAVPSYNEQFF.

As to this clonotype: A read error is possible here, since a much larger clone lies one base away. The V gene is TRBV11-2, the J gene TRBJ2-1, with 12 bases fitting TRBD2. TRBJ2-7 matches the DNA end more closely, so the J call is doubtful. Germline V gene data show CDR1 as SGHAT and CDR2 as FQNNGV. This CDR3 contains 18 residues. CDR3 amino acids: CASSLGRILAGGYNEQYF. In DNA, the CDR3 is TGTGCCAGCAGCTTAGGCCGTATACTAGCGGGAGGCTACAATGAGCAGTACTTC.

This clonotype was seen ten or more times. This chain links TRBV11-2 with TRBJ2-4, with 7 bases lining up with TRBD1. Trimming cost V 5 bases and J 7 bases; bases outside gene matches: 11. The CDR3 is 15 residues long. Germline V gives CDR1 SGHAT, CDR2 FQNNGV. In DNA form, the CDR3 reads TGTGCCAGCAGCATTCGACAGGGCCGTGATAACATTCAGTACTTC. Protein sequence: CASSIRQGRDNIQYF.

This clonotype was found many times. The CDR3 sequence: CASSLYWTSQSSYNEQFF. The CDR3 nucleotides are TGTGCCAGCAGCCTATACTGGACTAGTCAAAGCTCCTACAATGAGCAGTTCTTC. This chain links TRBV7-2 with TRBJ2-1; 7 bases match TRBD2. The germline gives CDR1 SGHTA, CDR2 FQGNSA. This CDR3 region has 18 residues. V shed 5 bases and J 0 bases; nucleotides not matched to a gene: 13.

CDR3 amino acids: CSVEDPPVSYEQYF. The CDR3 DNA follows: TGCAGCGTTGAAGATCCCCCGGTCTCCTACGAGCAGTACTTC. The V and J genes are TRBV29-1 and TRBJ2-7, with no clear D. Germline CDR1 reads SQVTM; CDR2 reads ANQGSEA. The V end lost 0 bases, the J end lost 0 bases, and 9 bases lay between the germline ends. CDR3 length: 14 amino acids.

The chain combines TRBV7-2 with TRBJ2-5; 14 bases are shared with TRBD2. Looked up from germline, CDR1 is SGHTA and CDR2 is FQGNSA. This CDR3 comprises 18 residues. V was clipped by 2 bases and J by 5 bases; unmatched bases: 10. For the CDR3, the DNA is TGTGCCAGCAGCTTATTGGGACTAGCGGGGGCCGCCGTCGAGACCCAGTACTTC. As protein: CASSLLGLAGAAVETQYF.

J is TRBJ1-2 and V is TRBV7-8; tentative D call: TRBD1 (5 bases). Germline-derived CDR1 and CDR2 are SGHVS and FQNEAQ. The CDR3 runs to 11 residues. The V gene lost 6 bases and the J gene lost 8 bases, with 10 bases spanning the gap. CDR3: CASSDRGGYTF. CDR3 DNA: TGTGCCAGCAGTGATAGGGGCGGCTACACCTTC. The variable domain in full, completed from reference TRBV7-8 and TRBJ1-2, reads GAGVSQSPRYKVAKRGQDVALRCDPISGHVSLFWYQQALGQGPEFLTYFQNEAQLDKSGLPSDRFFAERPEGSVSTLKIQRTQQEDSAVYLCASSDRGGYTFGSGTRLTVV.

This clonotype was detected ten times or more. The gene calls are TRBV7-9 and TRBJ2-3; D ambiguous. Trimming pared 1 base from V and 8 bases from J, leaving 13 bases between. The CDR3 has 14 amino acids. The germline CDR1 and CDR2 sequences are SEHNR and FQNEAQ (reference sequence). CDR3: CASSLGSPRTTQYF. The DNA of the CDR3 is TGTGCCAGCAGCTTAGGGTCCCCGCGGACTACGCAGTATTTT.

On this clonotype itself: Relative to the germline gene, one junction end is altered; a read error may explain this. The V and J genes are TRBV5-1 and TRBJ2-1, with D unresolved. This CDR3 has 14 residues. Germline V gene data show CDR1 as SGHRS and CDR2 as YFSETQ. CDR3 DNA sequence: TGCGCCGGCAGCTTGGCTCCCTCGTACAATGAGCAGTTCTTC. Protein sequence: CAGSLAPSYNEQFF.

The chain combines TRBV12-3 or TRBV12-4 with TRBJ2-1; D may correspond to TRBD1 or TRBD2 (5 bases each). The CDR3 sequence is 15 residues long. Trimming stripped 5 bases from V and 5 bases from J, with 16 bases between. DNA of the CDR3: TGTGCCAGCAGTCCGTATTCGGGACGGCACAATGAGCAGTTCTTC. Protein product: CASSPYSGRHNEQFF.

This clonotype was seen more than once but under ten times. The chain is built from TRBV20-1 and TRBJ2-4; D unresolved. This CDR3 spans 13 amino acids. Germline CDR1 and CDR2: DFQATT and SNEGSKA (reference sequence). Trimming shortened V by 3 bases and J by 6 bases, and 12 bases separated the two germline ends. The CDR3 nucleotides are TGCAGTGCTAGTAAGCAAGAAGGAAACATTCAGTACTTC. Protein: CSASKQEGNIQYF.

As concerns this clonotype: This clone may be a read error of a much larger clone one base away. V usage is TRBV7-2 and J usage is TRBJ2-1, with 11 nucleotides matching TRBD2. CDR1 and CDR2 (germline): SGHTA, FQGNSA. There are 16 residues in the CDR3. The DNA for the CDR3 is TGTGCCGGCAGCGAGGCCGGGACTAGCGGTTACAATGAGCAGTTCTTC. Its translation is CAGSEAGTSGYNEQFF.

Comments on this clonotype: A much larger clone sits a single nucleotide away, making a read error possible. The chain recombines TRBV10-3 with TRBJ2-3; D may be TRBD2 (5 bases). CDR3 size: 19 residues. Germline CDR1 and CDR2: ENHRY and SYGVKD. In DNA, the CDR3 is TGTGCCATCAGTGAGTCTCCCCATCGCATCGCGGGCCGCACAGCTACGCAGTATTTT. Encoded protein: CAISESPHRIAGRTATQYF.

The sample holds a few counts of this clonotype. The rearrangement links TRBV3-1 to TRBJ1-1, with unresolved D. CDR1 and CDR2 from the germline V gene are LGHDT and YNNKEL (reference sequence). Between the trimmed V and J ends, which lost 9 bases and 11 bases, there was a span of 19 bases. CDR3 length equals 12 residues. CDR3 nucleotide sequence: TGTGCCAGTACCCCCCGGCTCGGCGGGGCTTTCTTT. The encoded protein is CASTPRLGGAFF.

The chain links TRBV27 to TRBJ2-7; D is possibly TRBD2 (6 bases). The V and J ends lost 5 bases and 6 bases respectively, with 17 bases between them. The germline V gene encodes CDR1 MNHEY and CDR2 SMNVEV (reference sequence). The CDR3 loop spans 14 amino acids. The CDR3 sequence is CASSLLSGGREQYF. The CDR3 DNA is TGTGCCAGCAGTCTCCTTAGCGGAGGCCGCGAGCAGTACTTC.

The J gene is TRBJ1-6, the V gene TRBV28; D possibly corresponds to TRBD1 (6 bases). CDR1 is MDHEN and CDR2 is SYDVKM in the germline V gene. This CDR3 has 15 amino acids. V lost 3 bases and J lost 5, with 11 bases in between. The CDR3 DNA reads TGTGCCAGCAGTTTGGCCGGGACAAATAATTCACCCCTCCACTTT. Its protein is CASSLAGTNNSPLHF.

CDR3 loop: CASTSGTRLNEQFF. CDR3 bases: TGTGCCAGCACCAGCGGGACTAGATTAAATGAGCAGTTCTTC. The rearrangement links TRBV9 to TRBJ2-1; 8 positions agree with TRBD2. Germline CDR1 SGDLS, CDR2 YYNGEE. The CDR3 runs to 14 residues. Trimming cost V 6 bases and J 7 bases; bases outside gene matches: 9.

As for this clonotype: Given a much more abundant clone one base away, this may be a read error. The chain links TRBV7-2 to TRBJ2-5; D is possibly TRBD2 (6 bases). Germline V CDR1 and CDR2: SGHTA, FQGNSA. The CDR3 extends over 16 amino acids. The ends were cut back, 1 base at V and 11 bases at J, with 23 bases in the middle. The CDR3 sequence is CASSLVPGGEDNEQYF. The CDR3 region has the DNA TGTGCCAGCAGCTTAGTCCCGGGCGGGGAGGACAATGAGCAGTACTTC.